The rows below give T cell receptor beta chains drawn from one sample of a study of monozygotic twins with inflammatory bowel disease. TCRdb reprocessed the 5' RACE reads and reports one entry per CDR3 protein, with no DNA. This sample contains roughly 140,000 distinct CDR3 sequences. Sample: blood. These receptors originate from a human donor with ulcerative colitis or Crohn's disease, or a healthy co-twin of an affected twin (not recorded which). The CDR3 runs from the conserved cysteine through the conserved F or W. The order of the fields is J gene, V gene, CDR3 protein.

J: TRBJ2-5; V: TRBV6-2/TRBV6-3; CDR3: CASSYDQGRKETQYF
J: TRBJ2-4; V: TRBV7-2; CDR3: CASSKDRRQNIQYF
J: TRBJ1-1; V: TRBV20-1; CDR3: CSASRGDLNTEAFF
J: TRBJ2-7; V: TRBV12-3/TRBV12-4; CDR3: CASSRTSGAYEQYF
J: TRBJ1-1; V: TRBV9; CDR3: CASSVSTGHQNGEAFF
J: TRBJ2-3; V: TRBV3-1; CDR3: CASSQDYLKGATQYF
J: TRBJ2-5; V: TRBV4-1; CDR3: CASSQGTTGPGQETQYF
J: TRBJ1-6; V: TRBV4-2; CDR3: CASSQRTGKSSYNSPLHF
J: TRBJ1-6; V: TRBV12-3/TRBV12-4; CDR3: CASSPDRNRNSPLHF
J: TRBJ2-1; V: TRBV27; CDR3: CASSGIMGREQFF
J: TRBJ2-2; V: TRBV20-1; CDR3: CSATRQGAGGELLF
J: TRBJ2-2; V: TRBV3-1; CDR3: CASGIPSNTGELFF
J: TRBJ2-1; V: TRBV20-1; CDR3: CSATAGDNEQFF
J: TRBJ2-5; V: TRBV5-1; CDR3: CASSLDPGSQETQYF
J: TRBJ2-7; V: TRBV11-2; CDR3: CASSTWDRETEQYF
J: TRBJ2-7; V: TRBV20-1; CDR3: CSANSGPTYEQYF
J: TRBJ2-5; V: TRBV5-1; CDR3: CASSTRQGLETQYF
J: TRBJ1-5; V: TRBV7-9; CDR3: CASSSSSQPQHF
J: TRBJ2-7; V: TRBV6-2/TRBV6-3; CDR3: CASLQGGRYEQYF
J: TRBJ1-1; V: TRBV9; CDR3: CASSYQTDMNTEAFF
J: TRBJ2-5; V: TRBV18; CDR3: CASSPPEVSETQYF